A selection of T cell receptor beta chains follows, all from one sample in a study of cytomegalovirus exposure and HLA in healthy donors. Data came from immunoSEQ multiplex PCR; TCRdb stores just in-frame clones and leaves some out. The sample lists under 110,000 clones, roughly 82% occurring once. The sample comprised PBMCs. Receptor source: a man aged 50 to 60 in good health and CMV-seronegative. The CDR3 runs from the conserved cysteine through the conserved F or W. The order of the fields is J gene, clone size, D gene, V gene, CDR3 protein, CDR3 DNA. D genes are given only for firm matches. Expanded clones get a size class; other rows say once, few or many, or leave the size out.

TRBJ2-7 | many | TRBD2 | TRBV15 | CATSLGLAGGARKQYF | TGTGCCACCAGCCTGGGACTAGCGGGGGGGGCGAGAAAGCAGTACTTC
TRBJ1-4 | NA | NA | TRBV10-2 | CASSAAVRAGAHEKLFF | TGCGCCAGCAGTGCCGCAGTGCGAGCAGGGGCTCATGAAAAACTGTTTTTT
TRBJ1-2 | once | NA | TRBV30 | CAWSGLRTNYGYTF | TGTGCCTGGAGCGGACTTCGAACCAACTATGGCTACACCTTC
TRBJ1-3 | NA | NA | TRBV2 | CASSELSSGNTIYF | TGTGCCAGCAGTGAACTCAGCTCTGGAAACACCATATATTTT
TRBJ2-1 | NA | NA | TRBV4-1 | CASSQDSNWEFGEQFF | TGCGCCAGCAGCCAAGACAGTAATTGGGAGTTTGGGGAGCAGTTCTTC
TRBJ2-5 | NA | NA | TRBV4-1 | CASSQDFGEPETQYF | TGCGCCAGCAGCCAAGATTTTGGGGAGCCAGAGACCCAGTACTTC
TRBJ1-2 | NA | NA | TRBV2 | CASSEGLVGNYGYTF | TGTGCCAGCAGTGAAGGGCTGGTCGGGAACTATGGCTACACCTTC
TRBJ1-4 | NA | NA | TRBV5-4 | CASSFSGSGEKLFF | TGTGCCAGCAGCTTTTCGGGGTCTGGTGAAAAACTGTTTTTT
TRBJ1-2 | few | TRBD1 | TRBV7-2 | CASSLDNRGAYGYTF | TGTGCCAGCAGCTTAGACAACAGGGGGGCCTATGGCTACACCTTC
TRBJ1-2 | NA | NA | TRBV7-2 | CASSLDLESGYTF | TGTGCCAGCAGCTTAGATCTAGAGTCGGGCTACACCTTC
TRBJ1-2 | NA | NA | TRBV5-4 | CASSLGGRRVYGYTF | TGTGCCAGCAGCTTGGGGGGGCGGCGGGTATATGGCTACACCTTC
TRBJ2-2 | NA | TRBD1 | TRBV5-1 | CASSRTGGVGGELFF | TGCGCCAGCAGCAGAACAGGGGGCGTCGGCGGGGAGCTGTTTTTT
TRBJ2-1 | NA | NA | TRBV15 | CATSRGGDSYNEQFF | TGTGCCACCAGCAGAGGGGGAGACTCCTACAATGAGCAGTTCTTC
TRBJ1-5 | NA | TRBD1 | TRBV6-1 | CAVESGGGGQPQHF | TGTGCCGTAGAGTCAGGGGGAGGCGGTCAGCCCCAGCATTTT
TRBJ2-7 | once | NA | TRBV27 | CASSLYRGYYEQYF | TGTGCCAGCAGTTTATACCGGGGTTACTACGAGCAGTACTTC
TRBJ1-4 | few | NA | TRBV27 | CASKPGKLNEKLFF | TGTGCCAGCAAGCCAGGAAAGTTAAATGAAAAACTGTTTTTT
TRBJ1-1 | NA | TRBD1 | TRBV2 | CASSSGTGGEAFF | TGTGCCAGCAGTTCCGGGACAGGCGGTGAAGCTTTCTTT
TRBJ2-7 | NA | TRBD1 | TRBV6-1 | CASSPWDREGEQYF | TGTGCCAGCTCCCCCTGGGACAGGGAGGGCGAGCAGTACTTC
TRBJ2-5 | NA | NA | TRBV12-2 | CASRFVGVGGAQETQYF | TGTGCAAGTCGCTTCGTCGGGGTAGGGGGGGCACAAGAGACCCAGTACTTC
TRBJ2-6 | NA | NA | TRBV19 | CATLGASGANVLTF | TGTGCCACCCTTGGGGCCTCCGGGGCCAACGTCCTGACTTTC
TRBJ2-5 | once | TRBD2 | TRBV5-1 | CASSGTSAAETQYF | TGCGCCAGCAGTGGGACTAGCGCCGCTGAGACCCAGTACTTC
TRBJ2-2 | NA | NA | TRBV6-5 | CASSSGFRTGELFF | TGTGCCAGCAGTAGTGGTTTTCGGACCGGGGAGCTGTTTTTT
TRBJ1-1 | NA | TRBD1 | TRBV9 | CASSGTGASWNTEAFF | TGTGCCAGCAGCGGGACAGGGGCCTCCTGGAACACTGAAGCTTTCTTT
TRBJ2-5 | NA | NA | TRBV25-1 | CASQIQGETQYF | TGTGCCAGCCAAATTCAGGGAGAGACCCAGTACTTC
TRBJ2-3 | NA | NA | TRBV28 | CASSWTVYTQYF | TGTGCCAGCAGTTGGACAGTTTATACGCAGTATTTT
TRBJ2-7 | NA | NA | TRBV10-1 | CASSPSGGSYEQYF | TGCGCCAGCAGCCCCTCCGGGGGCTCCTACGAGCAGTACTTC
TRBJ2-7 | once | NA | TRBV19 | CASSTGGYEQYF | TGTGCCAGTAGCACCGGAGGCTACGAGCAGTACTTC
TRBJ2-5 | few | TRBD2 | TRBV11-2 | CASTGTSGGPGRETQYF | TGTGCCAGCACCGGGACTAGCGGGGGGCCCGGGAGAGAGACCCAGTACTTC
TRBJ2-1 | NA | NA | TRBV4-1 | CASSQALQGTPYNEQFF | TGCGCCAGCAGCCAAGCCTTACAGGGGACTCCCTACAATGAGCAGTTCTTC
TRBJ1-5 | NA | NA | TRBV19 | CASSRITIQPQHF | TGTGCCAGTAGTCGTATAACAATTCAGCCCCAGCATTTT
TRBJ1-1 | NA | NA | TRBV6-1 | CATSRGGDTEAFF | TGTGCCACATCCCGCGGGGGGGACACTGAAGCTTTCTTT
TRBJ1-2 | few | NA | TRBV6-6 | CASSYSTGYTF | TGTGCCAGCAGTTACTCGACTGGATACACCTTC
TRBJ1-4 | once | NA | TRBV28 | CASINRFRVGNEKLFF | TGTGCCAGCATCAACCGCTTCAGGGTAGGAAATGAAAAACTGTTTTTT
TRBJ2-3 | NA | NA | TRBV18 | CASSPGRDGGTDTQYF | TGTGCCAGCTCACCCGGCAGGGATGGAGGCACAGATACGCAGTATTTT
TRBJ1-2 | NA | TRBD1 | TRBV5-6 | CASSLIGQGLGYYGYTF | TGTGCCAGCAGCTTAATCGGACAGGGACTCGGCTACTATGGCTACACCTTC
TRBJ1-5 | few | NA | TRBV15 | CATSRQISNQPQHF | TGTGCCACCAGCAGACAAATTAGCAATCAGCCCCAGCATTTT
TRBJ2-5 | NA | NA | TRBV11-2 | CASSLMKTMRETQYF | TGTGCCAGCAGCTTAATGAAAACTATGCGCGAGACCCAGTACTTC
TRBJ2-2 | NA | NA | TRBV4-1 | CASSQDQVGPILLAANTGELFF | TGCGCCAGCAGCCAAGATCAAGTAGGCCCTATCCTGTTAGCGGCGAACACCGGGGAGCTGTTTTTT
TRBJ2-5 | NA | NA | TRBV7-7 | CASSLVLPGGETQYF | TGTGCCAGCAGCCTAGTCCTCCCGGGCGGGGAGACCCAGTACTTC
TRBJ2-7 | NA | TRBD1 | TRBV6-5 | CASSDRVSYEQYF | TGTGCCAGCAGTGACAGGGTCTCCTACGAGCAGTACTTC
TRBJ1-6 | NA | NA | TRBV5-1 | CASSLLNSPLHF | TGCGCCAGCAGCTTACTAAATTCACCCCTCCACTTT